A single sample gave rise to the 4 T cell receptor beta chains below, sequenced in a study of response to subunit inactivated influenza vaccine. TCRdb used MiXCR to reprocess the RT-PCR reads, holding one entry per CDR3 protein. The table lists 600,000 to 850,000 distinct CDR3 sequences, roughly 15% of them singletons. The sample in question was PBMCs from blood, obtained less than 15 days before vaccination. These receptor sequences come from a man aged 50 or older who received an inactivated influenza vaccine.

This clonotype has a handful of counts. This rearrangement joins TRBV12-3 or TRBV12-4 to TRBJ1-1; no definite D call. The CDR3 runs 11 residues. Deletions cut 1 base from V and 11 bases from J, with 8 bases between. In DNA form, the CDR3 reads TGTGCCAGCAGTTTAGGTTCTTCGGCTTTCTTT. Translation: CASSLGSSAFF.

This sequence joins TRBV29-1 and TRBJ2-3; D possibly corresponds to TRBD2 (6 bases). The CDR3 spans 14 residues. Trimming removed 4 bases at V and 0 bases at J, with 11 bases between. Germline lookup yields CDR1 SQVTM and CDR2 ANQGSEA. CDR3 protein: CSVVVRESTDTQYF. The CDR3 nucleotides read TGCAGCGTTGTGGTCCGGGAGAGCACAGATACGCAGTATTTT.

The chain couples TRBV3-1 to TRBJ1-2, with D possibly matching TRBD1 (6 bases). Germline V gene sequence: CDR1 LGHDT, CDR2 YNNKEL (reference sequence). The CDR3 runs to 13 residues. V gave up 2 bases and J gave up 4 bases, with 8 bases separating them. DNA of the CDR3: TGTGCCAGCAGCCAACGGGGGGCCTATGGCTACACCTTC. It encodes CASSQRGAYGYTF.

The chain links TRBV4-3 to TRBJ2-1; D might be TRBD1 (5 bases). Germline-derived CDR1 and CDR2 are LGHNA and YSLEER. V dropped 1 base and J dropped 8 bases, with 9 bases sitting between them. The CDR3 spans 13 residues. This CDR3 is CASSQAGFDEQFF. In DNA, the CDR3 is TGCGCCAGCAGCCAAGCAGGGTTCGATGAGCAGTTCTTC.